These 18 T cell receptor beta chains were sequenced from one sample in a study of blood T cell repertoires in COVID-19. Method: immunoSEQ multiplex PCR; TCRdb's copy keeps in-frame clones and lacks some. The table lists about 270,000 clones, approximately 89% of them singletons, with around 9% in the top ten. The source material was peripheral blood. These receptors all come from a middle-aged man with active or convalescent COVID-19.

This rearrangement joins TRBV13 to TRBJ1-2; 9 positions match TRBD1. CDR3 length: 16 residues. V lost 4 bases and J lost 4; bases outside the gene matches: 10. Per germline, CDR1 PRHDT and CDR2 FYEKMQ (reference sequence). The CDR3 loop is CASSSRLRDRVYGYTF. CDR3 bases: TGTGCCAGCAGCTCACGACTCCGGGACAGGGTCTATGGCTACACCTTC.

The V gene is TRBV12-3 or TRBV12-4, the J gene TRBJ1-1; no clear D. This CDR3 spans 13 amino acids. Trimming shortened V by 2 bases and J by 1 base, and 5 bases separated the two germline ends. CDR3 residues: CASSLWANTEAFF. The CDR3 region has the DNA TGTGCCAGCAGTTTATGGGCGAACACTGAAGCTTTCTTT.

V gene TRBV6-1 combines with J gene TRBJ2-3; 14 nucleotides line up with TRBD2. The germline gives CDR1 MNHNS, CDR2 SASEGT. This CDR3 is built from 16 residues. V was clipped by 1 base and J by 5 bases; unmatched bases: 2. CDR3 residues: CASSEGLAGGIDTQYF. The CDR3 nucleotides read TGTGCCAGCAGTGAAGGACTAGCGGGAGGGATAGATACGCAGTATTTT.

The chain recombines TRBV28 with TRBJ1-2; the match to TRBD1 covers 7 bases. J was trimmed by 6 bases and V by 7 bases; bases with no gene match: 11. Per the germline V gene, CDR1 is MDHEN and CDR2 is SYDVKM. This CDR3 has 14 residues. The CDR3 region is CASTLADRVDGYTF. The CDR3 nucleotides read TGTGCCAGCACCTTGGCTGACAGGGTTGATGGCTACACCTTC.

This clone was observed a single time. The CDR3 region is CASSGGQGANQPQHF. CDR3 DNA: TGTGCCAGCTCCGGGGGACAGGGGGCAAATCAGCCCCAGCATTTT. This rearrangement joins TRBV6-5 to TRBJ1-5, with TRBD1 matching over 12 bases. Looked up from germline, CDR1 is MNHEY and CDR2 is SVGAGI. This CDR3 is 15 amino acids long. Unmatched junction bases numbered 6, after V lost 8 bases and J lost 4 bases.

The V and J genes are TRBV2 and TRBJ1-4; a possible D gene is TRBD1 (6 bases). The length of the CDR3 is 14 residues. V lost 6 bases and J lost 8, with 16 bases in between. CDR1 is SNHLY, CDR2 FYNNEI, per germline. CDR3 nucleotide sequence: TGTGCCAGCAGGGCTATTTCAGGGGCCGAAAAACTGTTTTTT. Amino acid sequence: CASRAISGAEKLFF. Full variable domain (missing parts from reference TRBV2 and TRBJ1-4): EPEVTQTPSHQVTQMGQEVILRCVPISNHLYFYWYRQILGQKVEFLVSFYNNEISEKSEIFDDQFSVERPDGSNFTLKIRSTKLEDSAMYFCASRAISGAEKLFFGSGTQLSVL.

The chain employs TRBV19 and TRBJ2-5; TRBD2 matches 7 bases. In germline, CDR1 is LNHDA, CDR2 SQIVND (reference sequence). This CDR3 is 17 amino acids long. V shed 4 bases, J shed 0 bases, and the junction held 11 bases outside the gene matches. CDR3 nucleotide sequence: TGTGCCAGTAGTACCGAACCGACTAGCTGGTACCAAGAGACCCAGTACTTC. Its protein product is CASSTEPTSWYQETQYF. The full variable domain, with the rest looked up from reference TRBV19 and TRBJ2-5, is DGGITQSPKYLFRKEGQNVTLSCEQNLNHDAMYWYRQDPGQGLRLIYYSQIVNDFQKGDIAEGYSVSREKKESFPLTVTSAQKNPTAFYLCASSTEPTSWYQETQYFGPGTRLLVL.

The V gene is TRBV28, the J gene TRBJ1-2; no reliable D call. With 3 bases removed from V and 5 bases from J, the gap between germline ends came to 10 bases. Germline assignment: CDR1 MDHEN and CDR2 SYDVKM. CDR3 length: 13 residues. The DNA for the CDR3 is TGTGCCAGCAGTTTCCGGGGTTTATATGGCTACACCTTC. It yields the protein CASSFRGLYGYTF.

This sequence joins TRBV18 and TRBJ1-6; 7 bases align to TRBD1. V lost 2 bases to trimming and J lost 5 bases; unmatched junction nucleotides: 3. The CDR3 runs 15 residues. Germline loops: CDR1 KGHSH, CDR2 LQKENI. CDR3: CASSPGDRDNSPLHF. CDR3 nucleotides: TGTGCCAGCTCACCAGGGGACAGAGATAATTCACCCCTCCACTTT.

The chain joins TRBV30 to TRBJ2-7; no firm D call. The V end lost 5 bases, the J end lost 6 bases, and 11 bases lay between the germline ends. Per the germline V gene, CDR1 is GTSNPN and CDR2 is SVGIG (reference sequence). CDR3 size: 11 residues. CDR3 region: CAWARGAEQYF. The CDR3 nucleotides read TGTGCCTGGGCGAGAGGCGCCGAGCAGTACTTC. Using reference TRBV30 and TRBJ2-7 for the parts outside the CDR3, the full variable domain is SQTIHQWPATLVQPVGSPLSLECTVEGTSNPNLYWYRQAAGRGLQLLFYSVGIGQISSEVPQNLSASRPQDRQFILSSKKLLLSDSGFYLCAWARGAEQYFGPGTRLTVT.

V is TRBV5-1 and J is TRBJ1-1, with 11 nucleotides matching TRBD1. After removal of 4 bases from V and 5 bases from J, the junction contained 10 bases not matched to a gene. CDR1 SGHRS and CDR2 YFSETQ come from the germline V gene. The CDR3 covers 16 residues. Here the CDR3 reads CASSPLDRGRGTEAFF. Here the CDR3 DNA reads TGCGCCAGCAGCCCTCTGGACAGGGGGCGCGGAACTGAAGCTTTCTTT.

This chain links TRBV28 with TRBJ1-2; D ambiguous. Germline V gene sequence: CDR1 MDHEN, CDR2 SYDVKM. The V and J ends lost 4 bases and 7 bases respectively, with 10 bases between them. The CDR3 sequence is 12 residues long. CDR3 nucleotides: TGTGCCAGCAGTTGGGCCGGGAGTGGCTACACCTTC. Its protein product is CASSWAGSGYTF.

J is TRBJ2-7 and V is TRBV20-1, with 7 bases lining up with TRBD2. The CDR3 totals 14 residues. The V segment lost 3 bases and the J segment 1 base; nucleotides outside the gene matches: 6. The germline V gene encodes CDR1 DFQATT and CDR2 SNEGSKA (reference sequence). DNA for the CDR3: TGCAGTGCTAGTAGCGGGTTCCCTTCCTACGAGCAGTACTTC. This sequence encodes CSASSGFPSYEQYF.

This sequence joins TRBV9 and TRBJ1-2; D perhaps matches TRBD1 (6 bases). The CDR3 is 14 amino acids. V was clipped by 0 bases and J by 5 bases, with 11 bases between them. Germline CDR1 reads SGDLS; CDR2 reads YYNGEE. Written as DNA, the CDR3 is TGTGCCAGCAGCGTAGCGGACAGTCCGTATGGCTACACCTTC. It translates to CASSVADSPYGYTF.

The V gene is TRBV3-1 (or the pseudogene TRBV3-2), the J gene TRBJ2-7; 8 bases are shared with TRBD1. Germline CDR1 and CDR2: LGHDT and YNNKEL (reference sequence). The CDR3 has 16 residues. The ends lost 4 bases at V and 3 bases at J; junction bases unmatched: 11. As DNA, the CDR3 is TGTGCCAGCAGCCTTCGACAGGGGTTTAACCTCTACGAGCAGTACTTC. The encoded protein is CASSLRQGFNLYEQYF.

This chain links TRBV30 with TRBJ2-1; perhaps TRBD2 as D (5 bases). CDR1 and CDR2 (germline): GTSNPN, SVGIG (reference sequence). CDR3 size: 14 residues. The germline V and J ends were trimmed by 0 bases and 6 bases, with 12 bases remaining between them. The CDR3 loop is CAWSVYGKFNEQFF. For the CDR3, the DNA is TGTGCCTGGAGTGTATACGGGAAGTTCAATGAGCAGTTCTTC.

V and J are TRBV24-1 and TRBJ2-3, with 7 positions matching TRBD1. V gave up 2 bases and J gave up 5 bases; unmatched junction bases: 3. This CDR3 contains 14 residues. Germline V lookup: CDR1 KGHDR, CDR2 SFDVKD. This chain's CDR3 is CATSDYRQGDTQYF. CDR3 sequence (DNA): TGTGCCACCAGTGATTATCGACAGGGAGATACGCAGTATTTT.

This chain connects TRBV27 to TRBJ1-5, with a possible D match to TRBD1 (5 bases). Trimming stripped 6 bases from V and 7 bases from J, with 22 bases between. CDR3 length equals 16 residues. The germline V gene encodes CDR1 MNHEY and CDR2 SMNVEV (reference sequence). The CDR3 reads CASRSGRGGLWQPQHF. The CDR3 bases are TGTGCCAGCAGGTCCGGGCGGGGGGGGTTATGGCAGCCCCAGCATTTT.